This TCR beta chain was identified during a study of cytotoxic CD8 clonotypes in ibrutinib-treated CLL. The CDR3 covers 13 residues. V shed 0 bases and J shed 7 bases, with 9 bases lying between them. Per the germline V gene, CDR1 is MRHNA and CDR2 is SNTAGT. This clone was observed a handful of times. Sequencing was performed with immunoSEQ multiplex PCR; in TCRdb, only in-frame clones are kept and a portion is missing. Of 200,000 to 250,000 clones in the sample, roughly 77% were seen once. The chain carries TRBV6-4 and TRBJ1-1; D is undetermined. Sequencing was performed on PBMCs, taken after 12 months of ibrutinib treatment. This receptor was identified in a human donor with chronic lymphocytic leukemia. The CDR3 loop reads CASSDSTHNEAFF. CDR3 nucleotides: TGTGCCAGCAGTGACTCGACACACAATGAAGCTTTCTTT.